Listed below are T cell receptor beta chains from one sample, sequenced in a study of blood T cell repertoires in COVID-19. Assay: immunoSEQ multiplex PCR; the TCRdb copy retains only in-frame clones and omits some. The data contain around 140,000 clones, about 80% of them singletons. Source material: peripheral blood. These receptors came from a woman aged 60 to 75 with acute or convalescent COVID-19. CDR3s include the opening cysteine and the closing phenylalanine or tryptophan. Each record gives: J gene, D gene, clone size, V gene, CDR3 protein, CDR3 DNA. A D gene is named only where the DNA matches it firmly. Size values are once, few and many counts, or a class for expanded clones, and some rows have none.

J: TRBJ2-7; D: TRBD2; size: -; V: TRBV6-5; CDR3: CASSLGRAVGEQYF; DNA: TGTGCCAGCAGCCTCGGGAGGGCCGTAGGGGAGCAGTACTTC
J: TRBJ2-7; D: TRBD2; size: -; V: TRBV3-1/TRBV3-2; CDR3: CASSRASGSYEQYF; DNA: TGTGCCAGCAGCCGTGCTAGCGGTTCCTACGAGCAGTACTTC
J: TRBJ2-7; D: -; size: -; V: TRBV7-9; CDR3: CASISTTVYEQYF; DNA: TGTGCCAGCATCTCTACCACGGTCTACGAGCAGTACTTC
J: TRBJ2-3; D: -; size: -; V: TRBV3-1/TRBV3-2; CDR3: CASSQDRSTGDTQYF; DNA: TGTGCCAGCAGCCAAGATAGGTCTACGGGAGATACGCAGTATTTT
J: TRBJ1-2; D: -; size: -; V: TRBV29-1; CDR3: CSVDRDSTYGYTF; DNA: TGCAGCGTTGATAGAGACAGTACCTATGGCTACACCTTC
J: TRBJ2-1; D: TRBD2; size: -; V: TRBV2; CDR3: CASSRLGTSAYNEQFF; DNA: TGTGCCAGCAGTCGGCTCGGGACTAGCGCCTACAATGAGCAGTTCTTC
J: TRBJ1-5; D: TRBD1; size: -; V: TRBV29-1; CDR3: CSVGTGGFNQPQHF; DNA: TGCAGCGTGGGGACAGGGGGTTTCAATCAGCCCCAGCATTTT
J: TRBJ2-7; D: -; size: -; V: TRBV7-9; CDR3: CASSQGGRSYEQYF; DNA: TGTGCCAGCAGTCAGGGGGGCCGATCCTACGAGCAGTACTTC
J: TRBJ2-5; D: TRBD2; size: -; V: TRBV3-1/TRBV3-2; CDR3: CASSQSGGRETQYF; DNA: TGTGCCAGCAGCCAGTCGGGGGGGCGAGAGACCCAGTACTTC
J: TRBJ2-7; D: TRBD2; size: once; V: TRBV7-2; CDR3: CASSLGASGGYEQYF; DNA: TGTGCCAGCAGCTTAGGGGCTAGCGGGGGCTACGAGCAGTACTTC
J: TRBJ1-5; D: TRBD1; size: -; V: TRBV7-9; CDR3: CASSSGQEENQPQHF; DNA: TGTGCCAGCAGCAGTGGACAGGAGGAGAATCAGCCCCAGCATTTT
J: TRBJ2-6; D: TRBD1; size: -; V: TRBV27; CDR3: CASTTGQGRGANVLTF; DNA: TGTGCCAGCACTACGGGACAGGGCAGGGGGGCCAACGTCCTGACTTTC
J: TRBJ1-6; D: TRBD1; size: -; V: TRBV28; CDR3: CASSLGTENSPLHF; DNA: TGTGCCAGCAGTTTAGGGACAGAGAATTCACCCCTCCACTTT
J: TRBJ1-2; D: -; size: -; V: TRBV27; CDR3: CASSPDRGSGYTF; DNA: TGTGCCAGCAGCCCCGACCGGGGATCGGGCTACACCTTC
J: TRBJ2-7; D: TRBD2; size: -; V: TRBV4-1; CDR3: CASRPGGGSYEQYF; DNA: TGCGCCAGCAGACCGGGGGGAGGTAGCTACGAGCAGTACTTC
J: TRBJ2-4; D: -; size: -; V: TRBV2; CDR3: CASSEVGGPWAENIQYF; DNA: TGTGCCAGCAGTGAAGTCGGGGGGCCCTGGGCCGAAAACATTCAGTACTTC
J: TRBJ1-3; D: -; size: -; V: TRBV4-3; CDR3: CASSQEESSGNTIYF; DNA: TGCGCCAGCAGCCAAGAAGAGTCTTCTGGAAACACCATATATTTT
J: TRBJ1-3; D: -; size: once; V: TRBV19; CDR3: CASSIGPGGSLAGNTIYF; DNA: TGTGCCAGTAGTATAGGGCCGGGTGGGAGTCTAGCTGGAAACACCATATATTTT
J: TRBJ1-5; D: -; size: once; V: TRBV20-1; CDR3: CSASYGGRGLPQHF; DNA: TGCAGTGCTAGTTATGGGGGGCGGGGACTACCCCAGCATTTT
J: TRBJ1-1; D: TRBD1; size: few; V: TRBV19; CDR3: CASSASGTGSSTEAFF; DNA: TGTGCCAGTAGTGCCTCCGGGACAGGGTCGAGCACTGAAGCTTTCTTT
J: TRBJ1-4; D: -; size: few; V: TRBV20-1; CDR3: CSASRGTNEKLFF; DNA: TGCAGTGCTAGTAGGGGGACTAATGAAAAACTGTTTTTT
J: TRBJ1-1; D: -; size: few; V: TRBV12-3/TRBV12-4; CDR3: CASSSSASEAFF; DNA: TGTGCCAGCAGTTCTTCTGCGTCTGAAGCTTTCTTT
J: TRBJ1-1; D: -; size: -; V: TRBV28; CDR3: CASSSKDRGSMNTEAFF; DNA: TGTGCCAGCAGTAGTAAGGACAGAGGGTCCATGAACACTGAAGCTTTCTTT
J: TRBJ1-2; D: -; size: -; V: TRBV7-2; CDR3: CASSPPRANYGYTF; DNA: TGTGCCAGCAGCCCCCCGAGAGCTAACTATGGCTACACCTTC
J: TRBJ1-2; D: TRBD1; size: once; V: TRBV27; CDR3: CASSPRQGNSYGYTF; DNA: TGTGCCAGCAGTCCCCGACAGGGGAACTCTTATGGCTACACCTTC